This paragraph covers one TCR beta chain sequence. Its antigen is as yet unknown. This sample is drawn from a study of T cells after posttransplantation cyclophosphamide. Study results and limitations: After PTCy, TRB diversity resembled that of CNI/methotrexate controls. Donor CD8+ memory clones often dominated recipient blood repertoires at later times. Blood and skin or GI T cell repertoires showed limited TRB overlap.

V was cut by 0 bases and J by 2 bases, with 11 bases left in between. CDR1 and CDR2 (germline): SGHAT, FQNNGV. CDR3 length: 15 residues. Repertoires were generated with immunoSEQ multiplex PCR, while TCRdb's copy carries only in-frame clones and drops some. The sample includes around 19,000 clones, nearly 99% of them seen just once. The naive gate required viable CD3+CD4+ or CD3+CD8+ cells with CCR7+CD45RA+CD45RO-CD95-CD27+CD28+ phenotype. On the day of bone marrow donation, the related graft donor provided peripheral blood. Specimen: naive CD4+ T cells sorted from PBMCs. V is TRBV11-2 and J is TRBJ2-7, with D unclear. The origin of this receptor is a man aged 35-49 years in good health, CMV-negative, and a related stem cell transplant donor. CDR3 nucleotide sequence: TGTGCCAGCAGCTTAGAAGTTGCGGCAGCCTACGAGCAGTACTTC. This gives the protein CASSLEVAAAYEQYF.